The source of this T cell receptor (beta chain) is a study of cytomegalovirus exposure and HLA in healthy donors. This PCR relied on a set of 60 Vbeta primers and 13 Jbeta primers. Data came from immunoSEQ multiplex PCR; TCRdb stores just in-frame clones and leaves some out. Among 140,000 or so clones listed, less than 85% were seen once. A few counts support this clone. J was trimmed by 2 bases and V by 5 bases; bases with no gene match: 10. The CDR3 spans 17 residues. The germline V gene has CDR1 MDHEN and CDR2 SYDVKM. The material sequenced was PBMCs. The source is a man aged 35-49 years in good health and CMV-seronegative. V and J are TRBV28 and TRBJ2-1, with TRBD2 matching over 9 bases. This chain's CDR3 is CASSHFATSGPYNEQFF. The CDR3 nucleotides read TGTGCCAGCAGTCACTTTGCGACTAGCGGACCCTACAATGAGCAGTTCTTC.